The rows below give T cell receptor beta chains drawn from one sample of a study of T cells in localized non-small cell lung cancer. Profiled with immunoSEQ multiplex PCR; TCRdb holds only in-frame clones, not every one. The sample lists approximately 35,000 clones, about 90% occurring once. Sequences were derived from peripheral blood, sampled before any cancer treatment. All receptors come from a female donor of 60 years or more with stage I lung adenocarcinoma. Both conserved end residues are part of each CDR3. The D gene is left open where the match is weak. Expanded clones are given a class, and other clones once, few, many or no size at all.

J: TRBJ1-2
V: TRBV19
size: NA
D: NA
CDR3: CASSIEPHRGYTF
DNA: TGTGCCAGTAGTATAGAGCCTCATCGGGGCTACACCTTC

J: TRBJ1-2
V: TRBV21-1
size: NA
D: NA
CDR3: CASSLLSDKHYGYTF
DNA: TGTGCCAGCAGCTTACTATCGGACAAGCATTATGGCTACACCTTC

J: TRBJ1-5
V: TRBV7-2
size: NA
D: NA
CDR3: CASSLVSRGDSNQPQHF
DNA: TGTGCCAGCAGCTTAGTGTCCAGGGGCGATAGCAATCAGCCCCAGCATTTT

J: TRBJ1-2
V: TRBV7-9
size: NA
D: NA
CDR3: CASSLVSYGYTF
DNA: TGTGCCAGCAGCTTAGTCAGCTATGGCTACACCTTC

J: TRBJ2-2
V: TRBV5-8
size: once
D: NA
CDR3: CASSLRGPGELFF
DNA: TGTGCCAGCAGCTTGAGAGGGCCCGGGGAGCTGTTTTTT

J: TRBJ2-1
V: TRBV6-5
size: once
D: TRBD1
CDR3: CASRGWGQDEAQFF
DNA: TGTGCCAGCAGGGGATGGGGACAGGATGAGGCGCAGTTCTTC

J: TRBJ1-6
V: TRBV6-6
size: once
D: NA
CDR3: CASRRQSNSYNSPLHF
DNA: TGTGCCAGCAGAAGACAGTCTAACTCCTATAATTCACCCCTCCACTTT

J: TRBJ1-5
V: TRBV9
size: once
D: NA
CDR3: CASSVGAEGQRQHF
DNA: TGTGCCAGCAGCGTAGGGGCCGAGGGTCAGCGCCAGCATTTT

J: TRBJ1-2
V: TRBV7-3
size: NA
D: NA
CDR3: CASSLNEGGYTF
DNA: TGTGCCAGCAGCTTAAATGAGGGTGGCTACACCTTC

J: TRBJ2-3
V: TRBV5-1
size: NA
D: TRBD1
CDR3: CASSFRDSGTDTQYF
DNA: TGCGCCAGCAGCTTCCGGGACAGCGGCACAGATACGCAGTATTTT

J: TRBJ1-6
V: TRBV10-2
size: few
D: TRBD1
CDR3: CASRQGAGDSPLHF
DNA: TGCGCCAGCCGACAGGGGGCCGGGGATTCACCCCTCCACTTT

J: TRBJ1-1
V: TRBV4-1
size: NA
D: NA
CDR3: CASSQSGWLEAFF
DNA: TGCGCCAGCAGCCAAAGTGGGTGGTTGGAAGCTTTCTTT

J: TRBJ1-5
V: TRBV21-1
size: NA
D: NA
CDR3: CASSNPRKPQGCNQPQHF
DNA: TGTGCCAGCAGCAATCCAAGAAAGCCCCAGGGTTGCAATCAGCCCCAGCATTTT

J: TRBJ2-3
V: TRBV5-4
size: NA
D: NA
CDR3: CASSLVADTQYF
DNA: TGTGCCAGCAGCTTGGTCGCCGATACGCAGTATTTT

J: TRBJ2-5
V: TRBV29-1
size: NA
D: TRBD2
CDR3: CSVAGDQETQYF
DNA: TGCAGCGTCGCGGGGGACCAAGAGACCCAGTACTTC

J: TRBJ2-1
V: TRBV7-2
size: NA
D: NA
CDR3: CASSFYGGPINEQFF
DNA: TGTGCCAGCAGCTTTTACGGGGGCCCCATCAATGAGCAGTTCTTC

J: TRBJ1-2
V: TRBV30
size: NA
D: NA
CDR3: CAWTGTFYGYTF
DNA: TGTGCCTGGACCGGGACTTTTTATGGCTACACCTTC

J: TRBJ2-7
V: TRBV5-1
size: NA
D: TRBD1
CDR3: CASSWGQGPIYEQYF
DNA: TGCGCCAGCAGCTGGGGACAGGGCCCGATCTACGAGCAGTACTTC

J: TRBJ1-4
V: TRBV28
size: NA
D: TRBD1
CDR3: CASRNTGVGTNEKLFF
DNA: TGTGCCAGCAGAAATACAGGGGTCGGGACTAATGAAAAACTGTTTTTT

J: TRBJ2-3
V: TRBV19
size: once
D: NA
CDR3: CASSTGTGTSTDTQYF
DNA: TGTGCCAGTAGTACGGGAACCGGGACTAGCACAGATACGCAGTATTTT

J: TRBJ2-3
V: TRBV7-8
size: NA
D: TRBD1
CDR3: CASSLVGQGVPDTQYF
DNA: TGTGCCAGCAGCTTAGTGGGACAGGGTGTTCCAGATACGCAGTATTTT

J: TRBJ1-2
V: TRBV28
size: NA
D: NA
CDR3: CASSSGPTNYGYTF
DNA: TGTGCCAGCAGTTCTGGGCCGACTAACTATGGCTACACCTTC

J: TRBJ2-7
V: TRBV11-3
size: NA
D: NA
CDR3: CASSPGQSSYEQYF
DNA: TGTGCCAGCAGTCCAGGACAGAGTTCCTACGAGCAGTACTTC

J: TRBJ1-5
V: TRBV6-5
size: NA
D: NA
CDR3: CASSYSSGQPQHF
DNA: TGTGCCAGCAGTTACTCGTCGGGTCAGCCCCAGCATTTT

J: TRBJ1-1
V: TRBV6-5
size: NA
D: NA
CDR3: CASFRDRTFAEAFF
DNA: TGTGCCAGCTTCAGGGACCGAACGTTTGCTGAAGCTTTCTTT

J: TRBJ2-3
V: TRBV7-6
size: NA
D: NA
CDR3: CASSSGTSWGTDTQYF
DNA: TGTGCCAGCAGCTCAGGGACGTCGTGGGGCACAGATACGCAGTATTTT

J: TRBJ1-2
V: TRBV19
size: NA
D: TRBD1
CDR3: CASRLGQGDYGYTF
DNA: TGTGCCAGTAGACTAGGACAGGGGGACTATGGCTACACCTTC

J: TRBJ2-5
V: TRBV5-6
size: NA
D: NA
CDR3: CASSLIGERGETQYF
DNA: TGTGCCAGCAGCTTGATCGGGGAACGGGGCGAGACCCAGTACTTC

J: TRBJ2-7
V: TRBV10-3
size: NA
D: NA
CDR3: CAIGQIEQYF
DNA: TGTGCCATTGGCCAGATCGAGCAGTACTTC

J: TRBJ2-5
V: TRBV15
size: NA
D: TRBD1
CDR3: CATTRDRVRETQYF
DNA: TGTGCCACCACGCGAGACAGGGTGAGAGAGACCCAGTACTTC

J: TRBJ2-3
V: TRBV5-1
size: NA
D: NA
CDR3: CASSLVSRGQKADTQYF
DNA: TGCGCCAGCAGCTTGGTTTCGCGGGGACAGAAGGCAGATACGCAGTATTTT

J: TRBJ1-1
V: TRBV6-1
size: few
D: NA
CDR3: CASSVGETEAFF
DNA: TGTGCCAGCAGTGTAGGTGAGACTGAAGCTTTCTTT

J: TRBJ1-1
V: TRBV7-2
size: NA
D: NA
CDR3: CASSLDGIGEAFF
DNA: TGTGCCAGCAGCTTAGACGGTATAGGTGAAGCTTTCTTT